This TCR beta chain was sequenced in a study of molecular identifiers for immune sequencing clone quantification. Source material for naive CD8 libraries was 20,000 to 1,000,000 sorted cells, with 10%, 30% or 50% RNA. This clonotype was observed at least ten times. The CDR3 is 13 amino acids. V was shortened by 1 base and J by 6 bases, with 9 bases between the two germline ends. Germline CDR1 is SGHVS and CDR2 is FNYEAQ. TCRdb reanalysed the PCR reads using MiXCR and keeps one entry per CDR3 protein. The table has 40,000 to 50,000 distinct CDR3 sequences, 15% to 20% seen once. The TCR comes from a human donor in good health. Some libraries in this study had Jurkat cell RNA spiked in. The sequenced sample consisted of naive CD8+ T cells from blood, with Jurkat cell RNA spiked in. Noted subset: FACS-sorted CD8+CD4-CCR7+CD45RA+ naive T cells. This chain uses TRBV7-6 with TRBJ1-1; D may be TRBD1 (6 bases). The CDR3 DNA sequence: TGTGCCAGCAGCTTAGGGGAGGGGGCTGAAGCTTTCTTT. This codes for CASSLGEGAEAFF.